The entry that follows covers one T cell receptor beta chain sequence. Its specificity is not known. Different DNA sequences within this sample yield the same CDR3. In every patient, relapse followed autologous stem cell transplantation, while exposure to brentuximab vedotin differed. Relapsed/refractory classical Hodgkin lymphoma patients had complete, partial or progressive responses. Per germline, CDR1 LNHNV and CDR2 YYDKDF (reference sequence). V shed 0 bases and J shed 2 bases, with 11 bases lying between them. The CDR3 totals 15 residues. The data belong to a study of PD-1 blockade in classical Hodgkin lymphoma. Study-wide results and limits: Diversity similar to that of newly diagnosed patients was seen at baseline in complete responders. When nivolumab was started under 1 year after ASCT, patients were excluded.

Here immunoSEQ multiplex PCR was the method, and the copy in TCRdb shows in-frame clones only, minus some. This table has about 86,000 clones, 75% to 90% appearing once. The clonotype was recovered from a human donor with classical Hodgkin lymphoma. Specimen: peripheral blood mononuclear cells (PBMCs), collected at baseline. This chain links TRBV15 with TRBJ2-7, with D unresolved. The chain's CDR3 is CATSREKGLTYEQYF. CDR3 sequence (DNA): TGTGCCACCAGCAGAGAGAAGGGATTGACCTACGAGCAGTACTTC.